The clone carrying this T cell receptor (beta chain) came up a few times. Germline lookup yields CDR1 MNHEY and CDR2 SMNVEV (reference sequence). Trimming removed 3 bases from V and 3 bases from J, with 9 bases in between. The CDR3 is made up of 14 amino acids. Time point meaning: newly diagnosed GD, antithyroid drugs for less than 3 months. Isolated PBMC RNA provided the starting material for the TCR library. CDR3 regions were amplified by Arm-PCR using iRepertoire HTBI primers to build TCR beta libraries. Each CDR3 protein gets one entry after TCRdb re-called the multiplex PCR reads with MiXCR. The table records around 250,000 distinct CDR3 sequences, approximately 20% of them present only once. These data originate in a study of regulatory T cells in long-lasting Graves disease.

The J gene is TRBJ2-1, the V gene TRBV27, with a possible D match to TRBD2 (6 bases). This sequence originates from a female donor with Graves disease. The source material was peripheral blood mononuclear cells (PBMCs), sampled at new diagnosis, from a patient treated with antithyroid drugs. The CDR3 nucleotides read TGTGCCAGCAGTTTGGAGGGGAACTACAATGAGCAGTTCTTC. As protein: CASSLEGNYNEQFF.